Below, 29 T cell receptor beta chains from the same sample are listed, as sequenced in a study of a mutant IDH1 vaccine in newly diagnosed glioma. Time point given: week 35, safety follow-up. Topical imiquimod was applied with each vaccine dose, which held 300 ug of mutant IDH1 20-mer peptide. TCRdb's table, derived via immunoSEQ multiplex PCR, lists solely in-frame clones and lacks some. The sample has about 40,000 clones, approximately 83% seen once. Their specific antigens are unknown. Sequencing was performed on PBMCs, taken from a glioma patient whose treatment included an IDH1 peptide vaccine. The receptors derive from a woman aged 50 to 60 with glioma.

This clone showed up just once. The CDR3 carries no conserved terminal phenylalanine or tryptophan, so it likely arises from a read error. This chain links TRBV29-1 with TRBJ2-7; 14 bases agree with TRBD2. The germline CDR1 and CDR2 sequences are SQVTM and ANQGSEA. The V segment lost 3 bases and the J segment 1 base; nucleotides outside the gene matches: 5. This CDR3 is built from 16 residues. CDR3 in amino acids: CSVEGTSGGPSYEQYS. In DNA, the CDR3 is TGCAGCGTTGAGGGGACTAGCGGGGGCCCTTCCTACGAGCAGTACTCC.

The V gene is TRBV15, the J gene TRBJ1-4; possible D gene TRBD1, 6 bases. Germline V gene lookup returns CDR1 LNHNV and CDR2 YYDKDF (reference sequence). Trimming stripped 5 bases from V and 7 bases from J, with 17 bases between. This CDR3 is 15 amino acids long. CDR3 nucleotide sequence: TGTGCCACCAGCCCCCTCGGGGGCGTTGGTGAAAAACTGTTTTTT. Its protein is CATSPLGGVGEKLFF.

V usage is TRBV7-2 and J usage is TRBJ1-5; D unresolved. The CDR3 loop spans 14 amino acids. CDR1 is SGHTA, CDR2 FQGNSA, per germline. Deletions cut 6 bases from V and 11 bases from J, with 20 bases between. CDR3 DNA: TGTGCCAGCAGGTTATCGCAGTTCGGGTCCGCCCAGCATTTT. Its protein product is CASRLSQFGSAQHF.

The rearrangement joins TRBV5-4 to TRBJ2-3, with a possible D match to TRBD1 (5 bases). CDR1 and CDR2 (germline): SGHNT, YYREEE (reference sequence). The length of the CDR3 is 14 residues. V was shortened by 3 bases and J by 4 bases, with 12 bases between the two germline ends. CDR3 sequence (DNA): TGTGCCAGCAGCTCAGGGCTAGAGCCAGATACGCAGTATTTT. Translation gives CASSSGLEPDTQYF.

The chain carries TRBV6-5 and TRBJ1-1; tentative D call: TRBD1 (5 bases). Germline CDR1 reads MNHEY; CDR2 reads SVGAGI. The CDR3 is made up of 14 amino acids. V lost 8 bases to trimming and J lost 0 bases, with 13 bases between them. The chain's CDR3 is CASQRQNMNTEAFF. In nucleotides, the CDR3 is TGTGCCAGCCAAAGACAGAATATGAACACTGAAGCTTTCTTT.

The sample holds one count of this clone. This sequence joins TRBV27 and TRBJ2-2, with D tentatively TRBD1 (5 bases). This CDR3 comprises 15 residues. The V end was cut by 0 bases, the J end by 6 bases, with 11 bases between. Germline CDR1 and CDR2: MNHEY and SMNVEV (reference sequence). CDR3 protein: CASSLSWGAAGELFF. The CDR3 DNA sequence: TGTGCCAGCAGTTTATCCTGGGGCGCGGCCGGGGAGCTGTTTTTT.

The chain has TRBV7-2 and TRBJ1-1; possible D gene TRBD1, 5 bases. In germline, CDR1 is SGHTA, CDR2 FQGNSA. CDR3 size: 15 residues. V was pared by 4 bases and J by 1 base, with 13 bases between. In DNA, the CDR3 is TGTGCCAGCAGCTCCGGACTTACAGGGAACACTGAAGCTTTCTTT. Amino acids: CASSSGLTGNTEAFF.

The CDR3 protein is CASSLRTDQIDQPQHF. The CDR3 DNA is TGTGCCAGCAGCTTACGGACAGACCAAATCGATCAGCCCCAGCATTTT. The V gene is TRBV7-8, the J gene TRBJ1-5, with D possibly TRBD1 on 6 matching bases. The CDR3 length is 16 residues. Germline assignment: CDR1 SGHVS and CDR2 FQNEAQ. V lost 2 bases to trimming and J lost 5 bases, with 16 bases between them.

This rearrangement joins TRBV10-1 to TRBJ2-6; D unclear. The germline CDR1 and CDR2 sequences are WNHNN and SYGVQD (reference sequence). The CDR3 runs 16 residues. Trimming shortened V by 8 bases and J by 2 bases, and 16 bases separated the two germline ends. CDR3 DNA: TGCGCCAGCCCAACGGACCCCTTCGCTGGGGCCAACGTCCTGACTTTC. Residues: CASPTDPFAGANVLTF.

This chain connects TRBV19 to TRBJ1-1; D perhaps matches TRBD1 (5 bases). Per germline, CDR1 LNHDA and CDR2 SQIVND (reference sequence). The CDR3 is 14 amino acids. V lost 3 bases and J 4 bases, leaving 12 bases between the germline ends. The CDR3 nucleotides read TGTGCCAGTAGTATTAAGGGCGGGGGCACTGAAGCTTTCTTT. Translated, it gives CASSIKGGGTEAFF.

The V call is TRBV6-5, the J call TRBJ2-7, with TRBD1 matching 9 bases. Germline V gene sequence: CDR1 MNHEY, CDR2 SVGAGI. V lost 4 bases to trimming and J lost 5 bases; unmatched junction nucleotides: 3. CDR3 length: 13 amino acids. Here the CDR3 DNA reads TGTGCCAGCAGTTTGGACAGGGGTGACGAGCAGTACTTC. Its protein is CASSLDRGDEQYF.

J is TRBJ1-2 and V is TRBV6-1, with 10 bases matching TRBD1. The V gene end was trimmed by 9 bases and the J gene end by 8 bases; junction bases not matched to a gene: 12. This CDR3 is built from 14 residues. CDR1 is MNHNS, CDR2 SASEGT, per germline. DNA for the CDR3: TGTGCCAGTATTCCGGGGGACAGGGGAAACGGCTACACCTTC. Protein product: CASIPGDRGNGYTF.

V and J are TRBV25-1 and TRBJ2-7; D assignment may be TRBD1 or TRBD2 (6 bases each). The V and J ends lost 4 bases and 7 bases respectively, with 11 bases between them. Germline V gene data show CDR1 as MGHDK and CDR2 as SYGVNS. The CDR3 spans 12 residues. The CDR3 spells CASSVGGGEQYF. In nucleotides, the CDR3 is TGTGCCAGCAGTGTCGGAGGGGGAGAGCAGTACTTC.

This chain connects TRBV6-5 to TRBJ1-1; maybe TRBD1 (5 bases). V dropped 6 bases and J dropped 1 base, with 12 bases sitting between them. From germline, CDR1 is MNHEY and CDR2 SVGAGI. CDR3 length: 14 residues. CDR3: CASRRRTPNTEAFF. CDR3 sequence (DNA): TGTGCCAGCAGGCGACGGACACCGAACACTGAAGCTTTCTTT.

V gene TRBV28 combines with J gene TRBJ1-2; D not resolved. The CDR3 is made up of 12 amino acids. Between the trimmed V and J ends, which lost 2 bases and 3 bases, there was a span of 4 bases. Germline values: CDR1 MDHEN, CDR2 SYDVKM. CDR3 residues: CASSLGDYGYTF. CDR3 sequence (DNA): TGTGCCAGCAGTTTAGGAGACTATGGCTACACCTTC.

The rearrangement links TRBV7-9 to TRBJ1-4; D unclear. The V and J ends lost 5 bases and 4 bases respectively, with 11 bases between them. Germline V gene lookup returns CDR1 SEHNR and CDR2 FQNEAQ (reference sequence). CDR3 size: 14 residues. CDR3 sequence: CASSPEGFNEKLFF. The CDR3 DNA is TGTGCCAGCAGCCCCGAGGGCTTTAATGAAAAACTGTTTTTT.

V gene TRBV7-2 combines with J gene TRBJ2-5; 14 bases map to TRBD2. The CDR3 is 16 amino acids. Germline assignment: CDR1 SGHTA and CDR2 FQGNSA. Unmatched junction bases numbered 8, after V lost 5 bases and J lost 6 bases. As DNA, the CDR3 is TGTGCCAGCAGCCCTCGGACTAGCGGGGGGACAAAGACCCAGTACTTC. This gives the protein CASSPRTSGGTKTQYF.

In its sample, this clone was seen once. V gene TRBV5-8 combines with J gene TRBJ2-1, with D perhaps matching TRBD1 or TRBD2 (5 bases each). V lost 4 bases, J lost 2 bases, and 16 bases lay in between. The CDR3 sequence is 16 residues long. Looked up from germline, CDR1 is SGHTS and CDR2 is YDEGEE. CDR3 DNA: TGTGCCAGCAGCCCTGGGACGCAACACACCTACAATGAGCAGTTCTTC. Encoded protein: CASSPGTQHTYNEQFF.

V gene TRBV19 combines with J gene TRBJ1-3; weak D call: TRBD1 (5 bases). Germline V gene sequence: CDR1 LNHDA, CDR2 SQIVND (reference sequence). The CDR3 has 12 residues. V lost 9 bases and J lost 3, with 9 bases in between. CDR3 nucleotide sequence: TGTGCCAGCGATGGGGGTGGAAACACCATATATTTT. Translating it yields CASDGGGNTIYF.

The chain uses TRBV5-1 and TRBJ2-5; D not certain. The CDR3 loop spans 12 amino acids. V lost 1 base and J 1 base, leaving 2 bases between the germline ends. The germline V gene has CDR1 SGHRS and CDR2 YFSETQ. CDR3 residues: CASSLTQETQYF. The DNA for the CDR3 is TGCGCCAGCAGCTTGACCCAAGAGACCCAGTACTTC.

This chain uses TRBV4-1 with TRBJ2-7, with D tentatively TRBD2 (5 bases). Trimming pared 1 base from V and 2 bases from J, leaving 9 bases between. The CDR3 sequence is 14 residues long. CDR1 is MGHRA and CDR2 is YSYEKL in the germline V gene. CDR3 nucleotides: TGCGCCAGCAGCCAAGGCCGGGATCCCTACGAGCAGTACTTC. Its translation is CASSQGRDPYEQYF.

The CDR3 reads CASSPRDYYTGELFF. The CDR3 DNA follows: TGTGCCAGCAGCCCCCGGGACTACTACACCGGGGAGCTGTTTTTT. This chain links TRBV7-9 with TRBJ2-2; 7 bases agree with TRBD2. With V trimmed by 5 bases and J by 3 bases, 6 bases remained unmatched. Germline V gene data show CDR1 as SEHNR and CDR2 as FQNEAQ (reference sequence). The CDR3 has 15 residues. Full variable domain (missing parts from reference TRBV7-9 and TRBJ2-2): DTGVSQNPRHKITKRGQNVTFRCDPISEHNRLYWYRQTLGQGPEFLTYFQNEAQLEKSRLLSDRFSAERPKGSFSTLEIQRTEQGDSAMYLCASSPRDYYTGELFFGEGSRLTVL.

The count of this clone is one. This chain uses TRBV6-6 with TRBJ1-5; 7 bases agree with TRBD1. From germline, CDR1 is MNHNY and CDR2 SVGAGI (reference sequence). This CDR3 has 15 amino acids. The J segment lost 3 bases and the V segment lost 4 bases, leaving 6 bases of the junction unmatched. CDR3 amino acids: CASSSPGTVNQPQHF. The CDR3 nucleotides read TGTGCCAGCAGTTCTCCGGGGACAGTCAATCAGCCCCAGCATTTT.

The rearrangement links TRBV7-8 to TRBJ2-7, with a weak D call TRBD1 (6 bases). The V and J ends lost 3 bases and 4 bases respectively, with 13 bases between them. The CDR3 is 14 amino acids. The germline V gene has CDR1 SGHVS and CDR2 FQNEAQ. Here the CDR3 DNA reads TGTGCCAGCAGCTTGGATGGGGGCGGGTACGAGCAGTACTTC. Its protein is CASSLDGGGYEQYF.

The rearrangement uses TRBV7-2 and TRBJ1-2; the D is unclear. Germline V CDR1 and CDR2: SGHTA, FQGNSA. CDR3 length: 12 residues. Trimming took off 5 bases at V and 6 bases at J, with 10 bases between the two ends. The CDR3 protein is CASSVLGDGYTF. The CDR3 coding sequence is TGTGCCAGCAGCGTCCTCGGGGATGGCTACACCTTC.

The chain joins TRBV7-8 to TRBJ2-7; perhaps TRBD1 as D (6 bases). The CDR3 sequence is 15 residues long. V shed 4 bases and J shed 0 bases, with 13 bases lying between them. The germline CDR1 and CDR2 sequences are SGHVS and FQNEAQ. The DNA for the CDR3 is TGTGCCAGCAGCTCCGACAGGAGCCCCTCCTACGAGCAGTACTTC. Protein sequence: CASSSDRSPSYEQYF.

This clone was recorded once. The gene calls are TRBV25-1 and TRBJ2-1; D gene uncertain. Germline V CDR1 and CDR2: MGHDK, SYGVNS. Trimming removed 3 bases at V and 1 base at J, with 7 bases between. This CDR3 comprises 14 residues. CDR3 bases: TGTGCCAGCAGTGAGGTAGGGTCCTACAATGAGCAGTTCTTC. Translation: CASSEVGSYNEQFF.

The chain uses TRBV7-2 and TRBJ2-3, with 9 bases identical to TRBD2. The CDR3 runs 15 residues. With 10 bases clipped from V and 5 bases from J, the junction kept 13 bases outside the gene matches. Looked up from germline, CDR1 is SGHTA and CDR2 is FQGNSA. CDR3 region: CATAMRGGRRDTQYF. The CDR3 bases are TGTGCCACCGCGATGCGGGGGGGCCGAAGAGATACGCAGTATTTT.

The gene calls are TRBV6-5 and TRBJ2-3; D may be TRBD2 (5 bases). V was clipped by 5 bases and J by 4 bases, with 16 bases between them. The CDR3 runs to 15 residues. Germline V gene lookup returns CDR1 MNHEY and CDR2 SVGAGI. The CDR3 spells CASSPPGTAADTQYF. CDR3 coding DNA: TGTGCCAGCAGTCCCCCGGGAACAGCCGCAGATACGCAGTATTTT.